This T cell receptor beta chain was documented in a study of shared clonotypes between healthy human individuals. Study-level findings and limits: Only blood was sampled, and tissue TCR repertoires likely differ from blood ones.

Remarks on this clone: What it binds is not known.

The genomic DNA of each subset was split evenly across several immunoSEQ plates. Some clones are missing from TCRdb's copy, which holds only in-frame ones; the method was immunoSEQ multiplex PCR. The sample lists about 92,000 clones; 60% to 70% were seen once. Germline CDR1 reads SGHAT; CDR2 reads FQNNGV. This CDR3 is 14 amino acids long. Trimming took 1 base from V and 6 from J; bases not matched to a gene: 2. The sample consisted of memory CD8+ T cells sorted from blood. Specified subset: CD45RO+ cells pooled with CCR7-negative TemRA cells. The origin of this receptor is a man aged 25-45 years in good health. The rearrangement links TRBV11-2 to TRBJ2-1; 8 bases agree with TRBD1. DNA of the CDR3: TGTGCCAGCAGCTTAGCACAGGGGGGCAATGAGCAGTTCTTC. Translated: CASSLAQGGNEQFF.